This TCR beta chain was sequenced in a study of beta chain features in type 1 diabetes. Study at large: Taken together, all samples contributed 107,917,701 examined sorted cells. Study results and limitations: High-TCR-expressing cells could be over-represented by cDNA sequencing. Fewer junction insertions and more nucleotide deletions appeared in type 1 diabetes patients.

Notes on this clone: Its antigen is not known. This sample includes further DNA sequences coding for the same CDR3.

TCRB transcripts that were expressed got sequenced, as all of the isolated RNA had been reverse transcribed. Generated by immunoSEQ multiplex PCR, the TCRdb table keeps only in-frame clones and is missing some. This sample has about 320,000 clones; 12% to 15% occur once, and the top ten carry approximately 6.7%. CDR3 length: 12 residues. Trimming took 0 bases from V and 3 from J, leaving 3 bases between them. Germline CDR1 and CDR2: SGDLS and YYNGEE. Purities over 98% were achieved in all sorted populations. The J gene is TRBJ2-5, the V gene TRBV9; unclear D gene. This TCR derives from a man aged 30-40 years in good health. What was sequenced was central memory CD4+ T cells from blood. The CDR3 sequence is CASSVGEETQYF. Here the CDR3 DNA reads TGTGCCAGCAGCGTAGGCGAAGAGACCCAGTACTTC.